The 13 T cell receptor beta chains in this list originate from one sample, sequenced in a study of human T cells and chemical hapten exposure. TCRdb passed the RACE reads through MiXCR, listing each CDR3 protein once. This table holds about 290,000 distinct CDR3 sequences, 7.5% to 9% found once. Time point reported: pre-sensitization, week 0. Treatment given: therapeutic diphenylcyclopropenone sensitization with weekly scalp DPC. The sample was whole blood, taken in connection with sensitization to the hapten diphenylcyclopropenone (DPC). These receptor sequences come from a man aged 18 to 29 with alopecia areata. Some clones in this sample may be carry-over from other donors' samples.

The chain is built from TRBV7-9 and TRBJ2-1; no reliable D call. In germline, CDR1 is SEHNR, CDR2 FQNEAQ (reference sequence). V shed 4 bases and J shed 7 bases, with 8 bases lying between them. The CDR3 loop spans 12 amino acids. Here the CDR3 reads CASSWDWNEQFF. DNA of the CDR3: TGTGCCAGCAGCTGGGATTGGAATGAGCAGTTCTTC.

This clonotype was observed many times. The chain couples TRBV10-2 to TRBJ2-2, with 8 bases aligning to TRBD2. Trimming took 4 bases from V and 4 from J; bases not matched to a gene: 8. Germline loops: CDR1 WSHSY, CDR2 SAAADI. This CDR3 contains 16 residues. The CDR3 protein is CASSGSPGGATGELFF. In DNA form, the CDR3 reads TGCGCCAGCAGTGGTAGTCCGGGGGGGGCCACCGGGGAGCTGTTTTTT.

This clonotype has a count of ten or more. The V and J genes are TRBV10-3 and TRBJ2-3; D is perhaps TRBD1 (5 bases). The germline CDR1 and CDR2 sequences are ENHRY and SYGVKD. CDR3 length: 17 residues. Trimming cost V 3 bases and J 4 bases, with 20 bases left between them. The CDR3 sequence: CAISEFGQGGGPDTQYF. The CDR3 nucleotides read TGTGCCATCAGTGAATTTGGGCAGGGTGGTGGTCCAGATACGCAGTATTTT.

This clonotype was observed a handful of times. The chain employs TRBV20-1 and TRBJ1-5; 7 nucleotides align to TRBD1. The germline gives CDR1 DFQATT, CDR2 SNEGSKA (reference sequence). The CDR3 loop spans 12 amino acids. The CDR3 nucleotides read TGCGGGACAGCCGCGTTCAATCAGCCCCAGCATTTT. Protein: CGTAAFNQPQHF.

This clonotype was observed a handful of times. The chain is built from TRBV12-3 or TRBV12-4 and TRBJ1-5; perhaps TRBD1 as D (6 bases). V was shortened by 3 bases and J by 6 bases, with 12 bases between the two germline ends. The CDR3 is made up of 14 amino acids. This CDR3 is CASSFGRGRQPQHF. DNA for the CDR3: TGTGCCAGCAGTTTCGGGCGGGGGCGTCAGCCCCAGCATTTT.

Only a few counts were recorded for this clonotype. The V call is TRBV7-8, the J call TRBJ2-5; tentatively, D is TRBD2 (5 bases). The CDR3 has 14 residues. The germline gives CDR1 SGHVS, CDR2 FQNEAQ. V lost 4 bases and J 0 bases, leaving 9 bases between the germline ends. CDR3 DNA sequence: TGTGCCAGCAGCTCCCGGGGATACCAAGAGACCCAGTACTTC. Amino acid sequence: CASSSRGYQETQYF.

V and J are TRBV20-1 and TRBJ1-3; TRBD1 matches at 7 bases. This CDR3 is 14 amino acids long. V trimming: 1 base; J trimming: 4 bases; junction bases outside the gene matches: 4. The V gene's germline CDR1 is DFQATT and CDR2 SNEGSKA (reference sequence). CDR3 bases: TGCAGTGCTAGAGCACAGGGGTACGGAAACACCATATATTTT. Protein product: CSARAQGYGNTIYF.

This clonotype was counted a few times. The chain combines TRBV3-1 with TRBJ2-5, with 10 bases fitting TRBD2. After removal of 1 base from V and 2 bases from J, the junction contained 7 bases not matched to a gene. Germline V gene lookup returns CDR1 LGHDT and CDR2 YNNKEL (reference sequence). CDR3 length: 17 residues. For the CDR3, the DNA is TGTGCCAGCAGCCAAGGCGATAGCGGGGGGCCTCAAGAGACCCAGTACTTC. It encodes CASSQGDSGGPQETQYF.

A few counts support this clonotype. J is TRBJ2-5 and V is TRBV6-2 or TRBV6-3; possibly TRBD2 for D (6 bases). The CDR3 loop spans 15 amino acids. V was shortened by 6 bases and J by 2 bases, with 16 bases between the two germline ends. The V gene's germline CDR1 is MNHEY and CDR2 SVGEGT. The CDR3 loop reads CASSQDGGRQETQYF. CDR3 bases: TGTGCCAGCAGCCAGGATGGGGGGAGGCAAGAGACCCAGTACTTC.

This clonotype has only a few counts. The genes are TRBV6-6 and TRBJ1-1; D uncertain. Trimming stripped 5 bases from V and 2 bases from J, with 9 bases between. The V gene's germline CDR1 is MNHNY and CDR2 SVGAGI (reference sequence). This CDR3 has 13 amino acids. The CDR3 DNA follows: TGTGCCAGCAGTAGATTGTCAAACACTGAAGCTTTCTTT. This codes for CASSRLSNTEAFF.

The V and J genes are TRBV27 and TRBJ2-7; TRBD1 matches at 7 bases. Looked up from germline, CDR1 is MNHEY and CDR2 is SMNVEV (reference sequence). The CDR3 spans 15 residues. J gave up 7 bases and V 7 bases, and 16 bases lay outside the gene matches. The CDR3 sequence: CASTSGSQGRNEQYF. Written as DNA, the CDR3 is TGTGCCAGCACCTCCGGTTCACAGGGGAGAAATGAGCAGTACTTC.

This clonotype was seen more than once but under ten times. This chain joins TRBV6-1 and TRBJ2-2, with D maybe TRBD2 (6 bases). CDR3 length equals 16 residues. Per germline, CDR1 MNHNS and CDR2 SASEGT. V lost 5 bases and J lost 0, with 13 bases in between. CDR3 region: CASSLGTLANTGELFF. The CDR3 region has the DNA TGTGCCAGCAGTCTCGGGACTCTGGCGAACACCGGGGAGCTGTTTTTT.

This clonotype was detected ten times or more. The chain combines TRBV20-1 with TRBJ1-1; maybe TRBD1 (6 bases). This CDR3 has 15 amino acids. CDR1 is DFQATT, CDR2 SNEGSKA, per germline (reference sequence). Trimming shortened V by 1 base and J by 8 bases, and 20 bases separated the two germline ends. The CDR3, as DNA: TGCAGTGCTAGAGTATTTTTGGGCAGGGGCGCAGAAGCTTTCTTT. Protein: CSARVFLGRGAEAFF.